Listed here are 10 T cell receptor beta chains from one sample, sequenced in a study of OX40 agonist ivuxolimab in advanced cancers. The repertoire was sequenced with immunoSEQ multiplex PCR; TCRdb's copy has only in-frame clones and lacks some. The sample consists of 20,000 to 25,000 clones, over 80% of them appearing once. Source: CD4+ or CD8+ T cells sorted from blood, taken in a trial of the OX40 agonist ivuxolimab. The receptors here all came from an adult with an advanced solid tumor such as melanoma, head and neck, liver or kidney cancer.

This clone was observed a handful of times. The DNA for the CDR3 is TGCGCCAGCAGTCCGGGGGGACAGCCCCAGCATTTT. This sequence encodes CASSPGGQPQHF. This chain uses TRBV10-1 with TRBJ1-5; D possibly corresponds to TRBD1 (5 bases). The V gene's germline CDR1 is WNHNN and CDR2 SYGVQD (reference sequence). Trimming stripped 5 bases from V and 7 bases from J, with 9 bases between. The CDR3 runs 12 residues.

This rearrangement joins TRBV5-1 to TRBJ1-1; D is undetermined. Germline values: CDR1 SGHRS, CDR2 YFSETQ. V lost 1 base to trimming and J lost 1 base, with 11 bases between them. This CDR3 has 15 residues. The CDR3 region is CASSLLESQNTEAFF. CDR3 DNA sequence: TGCGCCAGCAGCTTGCTTGAGTCGCAGAACACTGAAGCTTTCTTT. The variable domain in full, with the rest retrieved from reference TRBV5-1 and TRBJ1-1, is KAGVTQTPRYLIKTRGQQVTLSCSPISGHRSVSWYQQTPGQGLQFLFEYFSETQRNKGNFPGRFSGRQFSNSRSEMNVSTLELGDSALYLCASSLLESQNTEAFFGQGTRLTVV.

The J gene is TRBJ2-7, the V gene TRBV7-2, with TRBD1 identical over 11 bases. The CDR3 consists of 14 residues. V gave up 10 bases and J gave up 3 bases; unmatched junction bases: 8. From germline, CDR1 is SGHTA and CDR2 FQGNSA. The CDR3 loop is CAITPGTGGYEQYF. In DNA form, the CDR3 reads TGTGCCATTACGCCCGGGACAGGGGGCTACGAGCAGTACTTC.

The chain is built from TRBV6-5 and TRBJ2-7, with unresolved D. Germline V gene sequence: CDR1 MNHEY, CDR2 SVGAGI. V lost 2 bases and J lost 5, with 7 bases in between. The CDR3 runs 12 residues. The CDR3 DNA is TGTGCCAGCAGTTACATGGGGAACGAGCAGTACTTC. Encoded protein: CASSYMGNEQYF.

This clone has a handful of counts. The chain couples TRBV7-2 to TRBJ1-6; 8 positions match TRBD1. The CDR3 is 15 amino acids. V trimming: 8 bases; J trimming: 8 bases; junction bases outside the gene matches: 11. In germline, CDR1 is SGHTA, CDR2 FQGNSA. CDR3 region: CASVSGTGGYSPLHF. CDR3 sequence (DNA): TGTGCCAGCGTCTCGGGGACAGGAGGCTATTCACCCCTCCACTTT.

The chain couples TRBV19 to TRBJ2-7; no clear D gene. The CDR3 length is 10 residues. Germline CDR1 LNHDA, CDR2 SQIVND (reference sequence). V was pared by 4 bases and J by 3 bases, with 1 base between. The CDR3 region has the DNA TGTGCCAGTAGTAGCTACGAGCAGTACTTC. Its protein is CASSSYEQYF.

This chain uses TRBV19 with TRBJ2-1; weak D call: TRBD2 (7 bases). The CDR3 has 14 residues. Per the germline V gene, CDR1 is LNHDA and CDR2 is SQIVND (reference sequence). V lost 8 bases and J lost 4, with 15 bases in between. Here the CDR3 reads CASLGGALYNEQFF. The CDR3 coding sequence is TGTGCCAGTCTGGGGGGGGCCCTTTACAATGAGCAGTTCTTC. The full variable domain, in which reference TRBV19 and TRBJ2-1 provide the parts outside the CDR3, is DGGITQSPKYLFRKEGQNVTLSCEQNLNHDAMYWYRQDPGQGLRLIYYSQIVNDFQKGDIAEGYSVSREKKESFPLTVTSAQKNPTAFYLCASLGGALYNEQFFGPGTRLTVL.

The chain couples TRBV7-9 to TRBJ1-3; D remains unclear. The V gene's germline CDR1 is SEHNR and CDR2 FQNEAQ (reference sequence). Trimming stripped 1 base from V and 0 bases from J, with 13 bases between. CDR3 size: 17 residues. CDR3 sequence: CASSLGLSASSGNTIYF. Written as DNA, the CDR3 is TGTGCCAGCAGCTTAGGGTTATCGGCGAGCTCTGGAAACACCATATATTTT.

At least ten counts were recorded for this clone. V usage is TRBV19 and J usage is TRBJ1-2, with 7 bases identical to TRBD1. Germline V gene lookup returns CDR1 LNHDA and CDR2 SQIVND (reference sequence). The CDR3 has 14 residues. After removal of 7 bases from V and 5 bases from J, the junction contained 10 bases not matched to a gene. The CDR3: CASNLQGLGYGYTF. DNA for the CDR3: TGTGCCAGTAACCTACAGGGGCTGGGTTATGGCTACACCTTC. Variable domain in full (rest from reference TRBV19 and TRBJ1-2): DGGITQSPKYLFRKEGQNVTLSCEQNLNHDAMYWYRQDPGQGLRLIYYSQIVNDFQKGDIAEGYSVSREKKESFPLTVTSAQKNPTAFYLCASNLQGLGYGYTFGSGTRLTVV.

This clone came up a few times. The chain joins TRBV7-2 to TRBJ2-7; 9 bases are a match to TRBD1. Unmatched junction bases numbered 7, after V lost 0 bases and J lost 4 bases. The germline CDR1 and CDR2 sequences are SGHTA and FQGNSA. This CDR3 spans 16 amino acids. CDR3 sequence (DNA): TGTGCCAGCAGCTTAGCCTCGACAGGGGGGAAGTACGAGCAGTACTTC. Translated, it gives CASSLASTGGKYEQYF.